The 16 T cell receptor beta chains presented below share a single source sample, sequenced in a study of T cells in Graves' hyperthyroidism and ophthalmopathy. Regions amplified from RNA transcripts were the TCR beta CDR3 regions. With the HTBI primer set, the TCR CDR3 went through a first round of RT-PCR. One entry per CDR3 protein results from TCRdb running MiXCR on the multiplex PCR reads. The sample has roughly 510,000 distinct CDR3 sequences, 20% to 25% seen once. Sequences were obtained from blood. These receptor sequences come from a man in his late teens or twenties with Graves' hyperthyroidism.

This clonotype was observed many times. The V and J genes are TRBV7-8 and TRBJ2-7; 11 bases are a match to TRBD2. Germline CDR1 is SGHVS and CDR2 is FQNEAQ. The CDR3 length is 14 residues. V shed 5 bases, J shed 7 bases, and the junction held 7 bases outside the gene matches. This CDR3 reads CASSTSGGTREQYF. CDR3 DNA: TGTGCCAGCAGCACTAGCGGGGGTACGAGGGAGCAGTACTTC. The entire variable domain, with the rest obtained from reference TRBV7-8 and TRBJ2-7, is as follows: GAGVSQSPRYKVAKRGQDVALRCDPISGHVSLFWYQQALGQGPEFLTYFQNEAQLDKSGLPSDRFFAERPEGSVSTLKIQRTQQEDSAVYLCASSTSGGTREQYFGPGTRLTVT.

This clonotype came up many times. The rearrangement uses TRBV10-3 and TRBJ2-6, with D tentatively TRBD1 (5 bases). Trimming cost V 6 bases and J 0 bases, with 9 bases left between them. The CDR3 runs to 15 residues. Germline V lookup: CDR1 ENHRY, CDR2 SYGVKD. The CDR3 loop reads CAISRASSGANVLTF. The CDR3 DNA sequence: TGTGCCATCAGCAGGGCGTCCTCTGGGGCCAACGTCCTGACTTTC.

At least ten counts were recorded for this clonotype. The rearrangement joins TRBV19 to TRBJ1-5, with no clear D. CDR3 length: 14 residues. The V gene's germline CDR1 is LNHDA and CDR2 SQIVND (reference sequence). Trimming left V 6 bases short and J 6 bases short, with 15 bases between. The DNA for the CDR3 is TGTGCCAGTAGCGAATACGGTGGTGGTCAGCCCCAGCATTTT. Protein sequence: CASSEYGGGQPQHF.

This clonotype has a count of ten or more. The CDR3 loop reads CASSLPSGAAVTF. For the CDR3, the DNA is TGTGCCAGCAGTTTACCCTCCGGCGCGGCGGTGACCTTC. V and J are TRBV28 and TRBJ1-2, with no clear D. V lost 2 bases and J lost 14, with 18 bases in between. The CDR3 has 13 residues. CDR1 and CDR2 (germline): MDHEN, SYDVKM.

There are many counts of this clonotype. The chain recombines TRBV28 with TRBJ1-2, with D perhaps matching TRBD1 (6 bases). Germline V lookup: CDR1 MDHEN, CDR2 SYDVKM. The CDR3 has 14 residues. Trimming shortened V by 2 bases and J by 4 bases, and 11 bases separated the two germline ends. DNA of the CDR3: TGTGCCAGCAGTTTAACAGGGCTCACCTATGGCTACACCTTC. This codes for CASSLTGLTYGYTF.

This clonotype was seen a few times. This chain connects TRBV18 to TRBJ2-7, with a possible D match to TRBD1 (7 bases). This CDR3 spans 14 amino acids. The V gene's germline CDR1 is KGHSH and CDR2 LQKENI. V shed 3 bases and J shed 3 bases, with 12 bases lying between them. The CDR3 coding sequence is TGTGCCAGCTCACCGGGCAGGGGGGTCTACGAGCAGTACTTC. As protein: CASSPGRGVYEQYF.

Many counts were recorded for this clonotype. The chain joins TRBV7-9 to TRBJ2-5; possibly TRBD1 for D (5 bases). This CDR3 has 14 residues. Trimming left V 3 bases short and J 5 bases short, with 13 bases between. Germline V lookup: CDR1 SEHNR, CDR2 FQNEAQ (reference sequence). The CDR3 reads CASSFYRGLETQYF. The CDR3 bases are TGTGCCAGCAGCTTCTATAGGGGTCTGGAGACCCAGTACTTC. Together with reference TRBV7-9 and TRBJ2-5, the CDR3 gives the full variable domain: DTGVSQNPRHKITKRGQNVTFRCDPISEHNRLYWYRQTLGQGPEFLTYFQNEAQLEKSRLLSDRFSAERPKGSFSTLEIQRTEQGDSAMYLCASSFYRGLETQYFGPGTRLLVL.

This clonotype was counted many times. The rearrangement uses TRBV6-1 and TRBJ1-6; D possibly corresponds to TRBD1 (5 bases). Germline V gene sequence: CDR1 MNHNS, CDR2 SASEGT. V gave up 7 bases and J gave up 7 bases, with 14 bases separating them. The CDR3 is 14 amino acids. The DNA for the CDR3 is TGTGCCAGCATTCCCCGGGGACGGAATTCACCCCTCCACTTT. Its protein product is CASIPRGRNSPLHF.

The chain is built from TRBV9 and TRBJ2-7; D gene unclear. The CDR3 totals 13 residues. Trimming removed 0 bases at V and 0 bases at J, with 4 bases between. The germline gives CDR1 SGDLS, CDR2 YYNGEE. CDR3 sequence (DNA): TGTGCCAGCAGCGTAGATGACTCCTACGAGCAGTACTTC. It encodes CASSVDDSYEQYF.

This rearrangement joins TRBV11-3 to TRBJ2-2; unclear D gene. Germline CDR1 reads SGHNT; CDR2 reads YENEEA. V was clipped by 8 bases and J by 2 bases, with 12 bases between them. The CDR3 length is 14 residues. The CDR3 coding sequence is TGTGCCAGCGGCGCGACACTAAACACCGGGGAGCTGTTTTTT. It specifies CASGATLNTGELFF. Complete variable domain (other parts from reference TRBV11-3 and TRBJ2-2): EAGVVQSPRYKIIEKKQPVAFWCNPISGHNTLYWYLQNLGQGPELLIRYENEEAVDDSQLPKDRFSAERLKGVDSTLKIQPAELGDSAVYLCASGATLNTGELFFGEGSRLTVL.

The chain combines TRBV12-3 or TRBV12-4 with TRBJ2-2; unclear D gene. CDR3 length: 15 amino acids. The germline V and J ends were trimmed by 3 bases and 7 bases, with 15 bases remaining between them. The CDR3 DNA is TGTGCCAGCAGTTTCAATTCCCATTTCTTCGGGGAGCTGTTTTTT. It yields the protein CASSFNSHFFGELFF.

This clonotype occurred many times. This chain links TRBV19 with TRBJ1-2; the D is unclear. CDR1 and CDR2 (germline): LNHDA, SQIVND (reference sequence). CDR3 size: 14 residues. V was shortened by 6 bases and J by 6 bases, with 17 bases between the two germline ends. CDR3 sequence (DNA): TGTGCCAGTAGCCTTCCGGACCCCCTCGATGGCTACACCTTC. It yields the protein CASSLPDPLDGYTF.

This clonotype was picked up a small number of times. The chain is built from TRBV2 and TRBJ2-2; 8 nucleotides line up with TRBD2. Germline-derived CDR1 and CDR2 are SNHLY and FYNNEI. Trimming at V came to 0 bases and at J to 2 bases, leaving 2 bases not matched to a gene. The CDR3 is 16 amino acids. CDR3 protein: CASSEAGLVNTGELFF. CDR3 DNA sequence: TGTGCCAGCAGTGAAGCGGGACTAGTAAACACCGGGGAGCTGTTTTTT.

This clonotype was observed at least ten times. The genes are TRBV19 and TRBJ1-1; no reliable D call. The germline V gene has CDR1 LNHDA and CDR2 SQIVND (reference sequence). Trimming left V 5 bases short and J 4 bases short, with 5 bases between. The CDR3 runs to 11 residues. CDR3 nucleotides: TGTGCCAGTAGTTCTACCACTGAAGCTTTCTTT. This encodes CASSSTTEAFF. The complete variable domain, with remaining parts taken from reference TRBV19 and TRBJ1-1, reads DGGITQSPKYLFRKEGQNVTLSCEQNLNHDAMYWYRQDPGQGLRLIYYSQIVNDFQKGDIAEGYSVSREKKESFPLTVTSAQKNPTAFYLCASSSTTEAFFGQGTRLTVV.

The table lists this clonotype with many counts. The V gene is TRBV5-1, the J gene TRBJ1-2; 10 nucleotides match TRBD1. V lost 4 bases and J lost 8; bases outside the gene matches: 8. The CDR3 totals 14 residues. Germline V gene sequence: CDR1 SGHRS, CDR2 YFSETQ. The CDR3 nucleotides are TGCGCCAGCAGCCTCGGGACAGGGGAGAAGGGCTACACCTTC. Its translation is CASSLGTGEKGYTF. Combining the CDR3 with reference TRBV5-1 and TRBJ1-2 gives the whole variable domain KAGVTQTPRYLIKTRGQQVTLSCSPISGHRSVSWYQQTPGQGLQFLFEYFSETQRNKGNFPGRFSGRQFSNSRSEMNVSTLELGDSALYLCASSLGTGEKGYTFGSGTRLTVV.

This clonotype came up many times. This sequence joins TRBV20-1 and TRBJ1-5; D is uncertain. The CDR3 is made up of 15 amino acids. Germline-derived CDR1 and CDR2 are DFQATT and SNEGSKA (reference sequence). Trimming took 6 bases from V and 4 from J, leaving 19 bases between them. For the CDR3, the DNA is TGCAGTGCCAACCCCGTTGTGGATTGGAATCAGCCCCAGCATTTT. Its protein product is CSANPVVDWNQPQHF.